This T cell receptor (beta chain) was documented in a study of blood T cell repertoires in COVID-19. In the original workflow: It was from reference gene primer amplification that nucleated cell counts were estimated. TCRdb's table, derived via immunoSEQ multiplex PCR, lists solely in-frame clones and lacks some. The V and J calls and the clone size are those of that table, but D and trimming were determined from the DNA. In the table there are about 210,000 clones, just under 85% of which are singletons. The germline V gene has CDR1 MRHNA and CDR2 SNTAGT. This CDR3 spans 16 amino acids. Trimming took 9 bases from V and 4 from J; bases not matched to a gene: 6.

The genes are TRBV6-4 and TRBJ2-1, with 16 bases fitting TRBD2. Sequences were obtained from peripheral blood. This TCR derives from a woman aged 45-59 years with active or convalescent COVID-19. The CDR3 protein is CASSPGLAGGYNEQFF. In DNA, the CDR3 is TGTGCCAGTTCACCGGGACTAGCGGGAGGGTACAATGAGCAGTTCTTC.